This entry lists 20 T cell receptor beta chains sequenced from one sample in a study of identical twins. TCRdb passed the 5' RACE reads through MiXCR, listing each CDR3 protein once. The data contain roughly 690,000 distinct CDR3 sequences, over 5% of them singletons. Sequencing input: naive T cells sorted from blood. These receptors were obtained from a man younger than 35 in good health.

At least ten counts were recorded for this clonotype. The chain couples TRBV24-1 to TRBJ2-1; D might be TRBD1 (5 bases). Germline values: CDR1 KGHDR, CDR2 SFDVKD. V lost 4 bases and J 4 bases, leaving 13 bases between the germline ends. CDR3 length: 15 residues. The CDR3 nucleotides read TGTGCCACCAGTGAGGACCCTGCAGGGTACAATGAGCAGTTCTTC. Its translation is CATSEDPAGYNEQFF.

This chain links TRBV6-1 with TRBJ1-1, with unresolved D. The CDR3 is 13 residues long. V gave up 7 bases and J gave up 1 base, with 10 bases separating them. Germline V lookup: CDR1 MNHNS, CDR2 SASEGT. In DNA, the CDR3 is TGTGCCAGCAAAGCAACAGCGAACACTGAAGCTTTCTTT. Its protein is CASKATANTEAFF.

The chain uses TRBV12-5 and TRBJ2-7; TRBD2 aligns across 7 bases. The CDR3 loop spans 15 amino acids. Germline trimming cut 5 bases from V and 2 bases from J; bases unmatched to any gene: 9. Germline values: CDR1 LGHNT, CDR2 FRNRAP. For the CDR3, the DNA is TGTGCTAGTGGTCTCGGAGCGGGATCCACCTACGAGCAGTACTTC. It is translated as CASGLGAGSTYEQYF.

In its sample, this clonotype was seen a few times. The chain combines TRBV12-3 or TRBV12-4 with TRBJ2-7; 10 bases line up with TRBD2. This CDR3 comprises 16 residues. J gave up 2 bases and V 5 bases, and 9 bases lay outside the gene matches. CDR3 residues: CASSPLAGGGTYEQYF. The CDR3, as DNA: TGTGCCAGCAGTCCCTTAGCGGGAGGAGGGACCTACGAGCAGTACTTC.

In this sample, this clonotype turned up many times. The chain joins TRBV20-1 to TRBJ1-1; D unclear. Germline lookup yields CDR1 DFQATT and CDR2 SNEGSKA (reference sequence). V was cut by 3 bases and J by 1 base, with 3 bases left in between. The CDR3 spans 11 residues. CDR3 protein: CSASRNTEAFF. In DNA, the CDR3 is TGCAGTGCTAGCCGGAACACTGAAGCTTTCTTT.

At least ten counts were recorded for this clonotype. The chain employs TRBV6-1 and TRBJ2-3; a possible D gene is TRBD2 (6 bases). The V and J ends lost 4 bases and 2 bases respectively, with 16 bases between them. The germline V gene has CDR1 MNHNS and CDR2 SASEGT. This CDR3 spans 16 amino acids. The CDR3 DNA sequence: TGTGCCAGCAGTGGGTTGCGGGACGGGGCCACAGATACGCAGTATTTT. This gives the protein CASSGLRDGATDTQYF.

In this sample, this clonotype turned up many times. The genes are TRBV12-3 or TRBV12-4 and TRBJ2-4; weak D call: TRBD1 (6 bases). This CDR3 has 20 amino acids. Trimming took 7 bases from V and 2 from J, leaving 30 bases between them. The CDR3 here is CASTPQGQGRGLGSKNIQYF. CDR3 in DNA: TGTGCCAGCACCCCTCAGGGGCAGGGGAGAGGGTTGGGGTCCAAAAACATTCAGTACTTC.

The chain combines TRBV30 with TRBJ1-1; no clear D gene. Germline loops: CDR1 GTSNPN, CDR2 SVGIG (reference sequence). The CDR3 totals 12 residues. V lost 1 base and J 3 bases, leaving 6 bases between the germline ends. CDR3 residues: CAWSGQDTEAFF. The CDR3 bases are TGTGCCTGGAGTGGGCAGGACACTGAAGCTTTCTTT.

This clonotype was observed many times. The chain joins TRBV20-1 to TRBJ2-5; TRBD1 might be the D (5 bases). Germline loops: CDR1 DFQATT, CDR2 SNEGSKA (reference sequence). V lost 5 bases to trimming and J lost 1 base, with 14 bases between them. The CDR3 totals 14 residues. The CDR3 here is CSAGIDRAQETQYF. The CDR3 DNA is TGCAGTGCTGGGATAGACAGAGCCCAAGAGACCCAGTACTTC.

This clonotype occurred many times. The chain uses TRBV27 and TRBJ2-1; 8 nucleotides align to TRBD1. CDR1 is MNHEY and CDR2 is SMNVEV in the germline V gene (reference sequence). This CDR3 contains 13 residues. The junction had 4 bases not matched to a gene; V was cut back by 4 bases and J by 8 bases. CDR3: CASSSTGGYEQFF. CDR3 DNA sequence: TGTGCCAGCAGTTCCACAGGGGGATATGAGCAGTTCTTC.

The chain recombines TRBV6-1 with TRBJ1-4; D is perhaps TRBD1 (6 bases). The CDR3 is 12 amino acids. Germline values: CDR1 MNHNS, CDR2 SASEGT. Trimming removed 3 bases from V and 12 bases from J, with 11 bases in between. The DNA of the CDR3 is TGTGCCAGCAGTGAGTGGAGGGGGGAACTGTTTTTT. Protein product: CASSEWRGELFF.

V and J are TRBV7-9 and TRBJ2-1; a weak D match, TRBD1 (5 bases). V lost 5 bases and J 7 bases, leaving 15 bases between the germline ends. Germline V gene sequence: CDR1 SEHNR, CDR2 FQNEAQ (reference sequence). The CDR3 has 14 amino acids. The CDR3 DNA reads as TGTGCCAGCAGCCCGAAGGCAGGGTGGAATGAGCAGTTCTTC. Translating gives CASSPKAGWNEQFF.

This clonotype came up many times. This chain connects TRBV29-1 to TRBJ2-7, with TRBD2 matching 7 bases. After removal of 6 bases from V and 8 bases from J, the junction contained 13 bases not matched to a gene. The germline gives CDR1 SQVTM, CDR2 ANQGSEA. This CDR3 region has 13 residues. This chain's CDR3 is CSVHYGGSGKQYF. The CDR3 nucleotides are TGCAGCGTCCATTACGGCGGGAGTGGAAAGCAGTACTTC.

The chain combines TRBV30 with TRBJ1-1; no clear D gene. The CDR3 length is 12 residues. The germline V gene encodes CDR1 GTSNPN and CDR2 SVGIG (reference sequence). Trimming took off 8 bases at V and 0 bases at J, with 10 bases between the two ends. The CDR3 DNA follows: TGTGCCCTTCCTGGTTTGAACACTGAAGCTTTCTTT. It specifies CALPGLNTEAFF.

This clonotype was recorded a few times. This sequence joins TRBV2 and TRBJ2-2, with a possible D match to TRBD2 (6 bases). V lost 4 bases and J lost 5, with 14 bases in between. The CDR3 loop spans 15 amino acids. CDR1 and CDR2 from the germline V gene are SNHLY and FYNNEI. DNA of the CDR3: TGTGCCAGCAGTGTTAGCGGACCGACGACCGGGGAGCTGTTTTTT. It codes for CASSVSGPTTGELFF. The full variable domain, rest sourced from reference TRBV2 and TRBJ2-2, is EPEVTQTPSHQVTQMGQEVILRCVPISNHLYFYWYRQILGQKVEFLVSFYNNEISEKSEIFDDQFSVERPDGSNFTLKIRSTKLEDSAMYFCASSVSGPTTGELFFGEGSRLTVL.

The chain is built from TRBV12-3 or TRBV12-4 and TRBJ2-3; a possible D gene is TRBD2 (5 bases). The CDR3 length is 14 residues. Deletions cut 8 bases from V and 0 bases from J, with 12 bases between. The chain's CDR3 is CASAPSGSTDTQYF. CDR3 DNA sequence: TGTGCCAGCGCCCCGAGCGGAAGCACAGATACGCAGTATTTT.

This clonotype was seen a few times. The rearrangement joins TRBV15 to TRBJ2-7; 12 nucleotides agree with TRBD2. The CDR3 is made up of 16 amino acids. Trimming at V came to 1 base and at J to 4 bases, leaving 5 bases not matched to a gene. Germline V gene lookup returns CDR1 LNHNV and CDR2 YYDKDF (reference sequence). CDR3 amino acids: CATSRGRLAGVYEQYV. CDR3 sequence (DNA): TGTGCCACCAGCAGAGGTCGACTAGCGGGAGTTTACGAGCAGTACGTC.

This clonotype appeared a few times. This chain connects TRBV12-3 or TRBV12-4 to TRBJ1-5; TRBD1 aligns across 7 bases. This CDR3 spans 15 amino acids. The V and J ends lost 2 bases and 6 bases, in that order; junction bases with no gene match: 7. CDR3 region: CASSLSQGLGQPQHF. As DNA, the CDR3 is TGTGCCAGCAGTTTATCACAGGGGCTCGGTCAGCCCCAGCATTTT.

This clonotype was observed many times. The chain is built from TRBV15 and TRBJ2-2, with 8 positions matching TRBD1. With V trimmed by 5 bases and J by 5 bases, 10 bases remained unmatched. The germline gives CDR1 LNHNV, CDR2 YYDKDF (reference sequence). The CDR3 is 16 residues long. CDR3 nucleotide sequence: TGTGCCACCAGCTATGAGGGGGACAGGAGAACCGGGGAGCTGTTTTTT. Its protein is CATSYEGDRRTGELFF.

This clonotype was seen at least ten times. The genes are TRBV20-1 and TRBJ2-2; 7 bases align to TRBD1. Germline CDR1 and CDR2: DFQATT and SNEGSKA (reference sequence). J lost 4 bases, V lost 4 bases, and 3 bases had no gene match. The CDR3 is made up of 13 amino acids. Here the CDR3 reads CSAKQGFTGELFF. For the CDR3, the DNA is TGCAGTGCTAAACAGGGGTTCACCGGGGAGCTGTTTTTT.